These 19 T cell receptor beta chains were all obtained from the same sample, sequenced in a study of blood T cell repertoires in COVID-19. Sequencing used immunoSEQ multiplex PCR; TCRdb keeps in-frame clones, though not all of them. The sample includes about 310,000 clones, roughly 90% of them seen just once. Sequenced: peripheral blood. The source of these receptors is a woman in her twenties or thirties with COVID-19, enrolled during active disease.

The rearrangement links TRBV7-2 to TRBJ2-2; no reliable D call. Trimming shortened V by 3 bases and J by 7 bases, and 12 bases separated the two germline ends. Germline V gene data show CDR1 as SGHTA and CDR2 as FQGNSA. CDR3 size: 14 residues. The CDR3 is CASSFRRGGGELFF. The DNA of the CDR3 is TGTGCCAGCAGCTTTCGTCGAGGTGGCGGGGAGCTGTTTTTT.

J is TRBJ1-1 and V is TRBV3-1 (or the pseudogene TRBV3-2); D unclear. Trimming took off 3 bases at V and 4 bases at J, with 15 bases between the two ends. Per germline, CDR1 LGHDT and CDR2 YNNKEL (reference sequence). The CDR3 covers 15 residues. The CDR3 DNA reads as TGTGCCAGCAGCCAGGCTCCGGGTCTCCGCACTGAAGCTTTCTTT. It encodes CASSQAPGLRTEAFF.

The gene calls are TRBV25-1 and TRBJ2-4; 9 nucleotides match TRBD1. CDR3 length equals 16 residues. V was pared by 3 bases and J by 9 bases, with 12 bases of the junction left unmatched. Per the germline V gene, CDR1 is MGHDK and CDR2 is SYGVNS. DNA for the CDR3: TGTGCCAGCAGTGAGTTACAGGGGGCTGCCCTCTTCATTCAGTACTTC. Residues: CASSELQGAALFIQYF.

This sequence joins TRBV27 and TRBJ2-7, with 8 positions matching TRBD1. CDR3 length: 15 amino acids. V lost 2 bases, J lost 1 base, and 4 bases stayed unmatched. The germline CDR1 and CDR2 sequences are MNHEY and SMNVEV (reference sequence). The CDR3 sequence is CASSLGRQGSYEQYF. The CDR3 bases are TGTGCCAGCAGTTTAGGGCGACAGGGGTCCTACGAGCAGTACTTC.

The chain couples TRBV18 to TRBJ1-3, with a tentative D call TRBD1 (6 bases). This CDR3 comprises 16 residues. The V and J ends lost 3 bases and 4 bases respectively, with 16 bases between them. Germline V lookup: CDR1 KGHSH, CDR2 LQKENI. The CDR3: CASSPPTGLAGNTIYF. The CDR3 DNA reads TGTGCCAGCTCACCTCCTACAGGGCTGGCCGGAAACACCATATATTTT.

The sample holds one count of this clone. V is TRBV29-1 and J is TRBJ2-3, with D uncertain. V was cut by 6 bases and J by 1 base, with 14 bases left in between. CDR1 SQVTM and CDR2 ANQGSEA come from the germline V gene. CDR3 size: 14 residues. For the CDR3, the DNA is TGCAGCGTGACCGACACGTCTGGCACAGATACGCAGTATTTT. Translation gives CSVTDTSGTDTQYF.

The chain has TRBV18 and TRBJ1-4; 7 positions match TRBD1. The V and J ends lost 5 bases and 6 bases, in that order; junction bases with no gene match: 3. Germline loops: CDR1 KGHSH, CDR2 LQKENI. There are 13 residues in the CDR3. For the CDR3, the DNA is TGTGCCAGCTCATCCCAGGGGGATGAAAAACTGTTTTTT. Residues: CASSSQGDEKLFF. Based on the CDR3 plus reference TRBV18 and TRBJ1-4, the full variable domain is NAGVMQNPRHLVRRRGQEARLRCSPMKGHSHVYWYRQLPEEGLKFMVYLQKENIIDESGMPKERFSAEFPKEGPSILRIQQVVRGDSAAYFCASSSQGDEKLFFGSGTQLSVL.

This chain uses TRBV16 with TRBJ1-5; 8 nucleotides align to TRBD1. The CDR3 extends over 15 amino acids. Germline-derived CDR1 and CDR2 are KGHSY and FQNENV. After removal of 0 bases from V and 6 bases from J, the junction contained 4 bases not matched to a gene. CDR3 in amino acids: CASSQSGQGGQPQHF. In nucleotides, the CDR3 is TGTGCCAGCAGCCAATCAGGACAGGGTGGTCAGCCCCAGCATTTT.

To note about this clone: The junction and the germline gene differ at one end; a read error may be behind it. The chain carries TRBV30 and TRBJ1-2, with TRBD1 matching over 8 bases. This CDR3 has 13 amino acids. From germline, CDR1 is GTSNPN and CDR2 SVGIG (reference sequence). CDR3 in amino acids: CAWSQGANYDYTF. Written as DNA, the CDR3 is TGTGCCTGGAGTCAGGGGGCAAACTATGACTACACCTTC.

The CDR3 here is CASSSTLGGNGYTF. The CDR3 nucleotides are TGCGCCAGCAGCTCCACCTTAGGGGGCAATGGCTACACCTTC. The chain recombines TRBV5-1 with TRBJ1-2, with 7 bases aligning to TRBD1. CDR3 length equals 14 residues. The germline gives CDR1 SGHRS, CDR2 YFSETQ. V shed 3 bases, J shed 6 bases, and the junction held 8 bases outside the gene matches.

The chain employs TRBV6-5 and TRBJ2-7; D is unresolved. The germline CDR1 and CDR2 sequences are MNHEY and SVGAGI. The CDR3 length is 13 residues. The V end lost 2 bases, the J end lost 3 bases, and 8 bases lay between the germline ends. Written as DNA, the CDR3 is TGTGCCAGCAGTTACGAGCCAGGCTACGAGCAGTACTTC. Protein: CASSYEPGYEQYF.

The CDR3 sequence: CASSPGTGWYEQYF. For the CDR3, the DNA is TGTGCCAGCAGCCCCGGGACAGGGTGGTACGAGCAGTACTTC. The chain combines TRBV3-1 (or the pseudogene TRBV3-2) with TRBJ2-7; 9 bases align to TRBD1. After removal of 4 bases from V and 4 bases from J, the junction contained 5 bases not matched to a gene. The CDR3 is made up of 14 amino acids. From germline, CDR1 is LGHDT and CDR2 YNNKEL (reference sequence).

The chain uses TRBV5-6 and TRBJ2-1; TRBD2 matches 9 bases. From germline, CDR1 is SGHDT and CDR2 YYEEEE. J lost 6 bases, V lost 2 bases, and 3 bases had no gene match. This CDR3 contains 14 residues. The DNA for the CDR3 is TGTGCCAGCAGCTTCGCGACTAGCGGCAATGAGCAGTTCTTC. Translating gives CASSFATSGNEQFF.

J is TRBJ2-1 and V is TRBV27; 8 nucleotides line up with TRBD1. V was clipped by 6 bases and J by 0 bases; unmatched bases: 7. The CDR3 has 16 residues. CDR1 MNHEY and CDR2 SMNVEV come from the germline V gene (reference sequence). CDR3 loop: CASRPRTGLSYNEQFF. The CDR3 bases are TGTGCCAGCAGACCTAGGACAGGGCTCTCCTACAATGAGCAGTTCTTC.

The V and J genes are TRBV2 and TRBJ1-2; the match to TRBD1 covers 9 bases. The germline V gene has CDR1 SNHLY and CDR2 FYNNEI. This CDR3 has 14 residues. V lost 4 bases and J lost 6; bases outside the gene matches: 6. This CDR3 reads CASSGGQGFNGYTF. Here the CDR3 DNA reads TGTGCCAGCAGTGGGGGACAGGGTTTTAATGGCTACACCTTC.

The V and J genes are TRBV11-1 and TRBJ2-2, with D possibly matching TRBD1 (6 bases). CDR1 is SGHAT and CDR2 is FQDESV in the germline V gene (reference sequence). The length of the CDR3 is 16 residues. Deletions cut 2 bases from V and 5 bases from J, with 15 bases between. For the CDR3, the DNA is TGTGCCAGCAGCTTAAGAGGACAGTTGGGAACCGGGGAGCTGTTTTTT. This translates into CASSLRGQLGTGELFF.

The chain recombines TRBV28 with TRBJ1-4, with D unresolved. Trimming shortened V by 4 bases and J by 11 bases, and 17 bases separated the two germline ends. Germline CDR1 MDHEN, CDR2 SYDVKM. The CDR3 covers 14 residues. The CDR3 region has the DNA TGTGCCAGCAGTTCCCCGGGGTCTGTTTTTAAACTGTTTTTT. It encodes CASSSPGSVFKLFF.

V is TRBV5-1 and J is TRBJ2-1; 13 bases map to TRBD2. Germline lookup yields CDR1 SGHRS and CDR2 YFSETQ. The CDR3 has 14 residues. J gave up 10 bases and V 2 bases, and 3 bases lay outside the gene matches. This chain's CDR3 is CASSFTLAGGEQFF. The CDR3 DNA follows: TGCGCCAGCAGCTTCACACTAGCGGGAGGGGAGCAGTTCTTC.

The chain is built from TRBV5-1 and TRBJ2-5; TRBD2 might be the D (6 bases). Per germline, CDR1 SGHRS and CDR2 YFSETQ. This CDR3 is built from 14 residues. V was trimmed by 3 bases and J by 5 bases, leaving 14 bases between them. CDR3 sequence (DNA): TGCGCCAGCAGCTCCCCGGCGGAGGGGGAGACCCAGTACTTC. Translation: CASSSPAEGETQYF.